This paragraph reports one TCR beta chain. As yet, its antigen is unknown. The data were obtained in a study of T cell repertoires in cytomegalovirus infection. Each CDR3 protein gets one entry after TCRdb re-called the reads with MiXCR. The data show hundreds of thousands of distinct CDR3 sequences, more than 40% seen once. This CDR3 spans 18 amino acids. The ends lost 0 bases at V and 4 bases at J; junction bases unmatched: 15. Germline lookup yields CDR1 DFQATT and CDR2 SNEGSKA (reference sequence). The J gene is TRBJ2-1, the V gene TRBV20-1; 7 nucleotides agree with TRBD2. The source of this sequence is a human donor in good health (CMV status not recorded). Some clones in this sample may be carry-over from other donors' samples. The sequenced sample was cultured PBMCs, obtained from culture after CMV antigen stimulation. The CDR3 DNA reads TGCAGTGCTAGAGATCACCTGCTAGCGGATAAACCTTACAATGAGCAGTTCTTC. Translating gives CSARDHLLADKPYNEQFF.